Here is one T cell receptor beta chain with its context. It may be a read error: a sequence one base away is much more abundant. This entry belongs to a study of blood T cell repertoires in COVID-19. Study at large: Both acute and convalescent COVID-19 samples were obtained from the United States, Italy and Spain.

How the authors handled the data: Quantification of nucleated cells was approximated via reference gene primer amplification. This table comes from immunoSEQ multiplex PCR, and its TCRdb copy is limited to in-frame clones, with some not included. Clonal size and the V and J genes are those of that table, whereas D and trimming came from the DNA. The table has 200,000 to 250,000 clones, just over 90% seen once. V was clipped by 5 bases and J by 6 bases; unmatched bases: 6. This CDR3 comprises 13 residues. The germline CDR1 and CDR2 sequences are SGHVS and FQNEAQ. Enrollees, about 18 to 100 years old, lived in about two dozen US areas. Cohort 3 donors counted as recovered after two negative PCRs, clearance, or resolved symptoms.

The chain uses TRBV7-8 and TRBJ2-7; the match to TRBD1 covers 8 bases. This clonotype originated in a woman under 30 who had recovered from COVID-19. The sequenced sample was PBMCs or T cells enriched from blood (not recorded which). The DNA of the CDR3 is TGTGCCAGCAGCCCAGACAGGGGCTCCGAGCAGTACTTC. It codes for CASSPDRGSEQYF.